This TCR beta chain derives from a study of T-cell reconstitution after alpha-beta-depleted transplantation in children. Preparation of the TCRbeta library was carried out with unique molecular identifiers. One entry per CDR3 protein, called by TCRdb with MiXCR from the PCR reads. The sample consists of 600,000 to 700,000 distinct CDR3 sequences, 16% of them appearing once. V shed 5 bases and J shed 3 bases, with 14 bases lying between them. CDR1 SEHNR and CDR2 FQNEAQ come from the germline V gene (reference sequence). The CDR3 consists of 15 residues. V is TRBV7-9 and J is TRBJ2-1, with D unclear. Source: PBMCs from the stem cell graft donor, taken from the stem cell graft. The receptor was derived from a human donor who donated a stem cell graft to a child with acute myeloid leukemia. The CDR3 here is CASSREETSYNEQFF. Written as DNA, the CDR3 is TGTGCCAGCAGCCGAGAAGAAACCAGCTACAATGAGCAGTTCTTC. The whole variable domain, remainder taken from reference TRBV7-9 and TRBJ2-1, is DTGVSQNPRHKITKRGQNVTFRCDPISEHNRLYWYRQTLGQGPEFLTYFQNEAQLEKSRLLSDRFSAERPKGSFSTLEIQRTEQGDSAMYLCASSREETSYNEQFFGPGTRLTVL.